This T cell receptor (beta chain) stems from a study of neurological immune-mediated disorders (dated by TCRdb to the late 2010s). The study in broad terms: Among the approximately 34 multiple sclerosis patients, about 31 had relapsing-remitting MS and 3 had secondary progressive MS. The study compared peripheral blood TCR-beta repertoires of HTLV-I-associated myelopathy (HAM/TSP) patients, multiple sclerosis patients and healthy controls using UMI-based sequencing. The cohort included some 66 subjects: some 14 with HAM/TSP, around 34 with multiple sclerosis, and 20 healthy controls. The approximately 98 TCR-beta libraries included longitudinal samples, technical triplicates and paired sorted CD4+ and CD8+ T-cell subsets alongside PBMC samples.

Beyond this particular receptor, the publication reports: Expanded clones from different subjects shared no identical CDR3 amino acid sequences, which suggests that TCR-beta repertoires were private in all groups. The MS cluster was not associated with any clinical or MRI features, and the authors stated that larger cohorts are needed. TCR clonal expansion was highest in HAM/TSP patients and lowest in MS patients, with MS patients falling below even healthy controls. In phylogenetic analysis, the repertoires of 18 of 34 MS patients grouped into a cluster of related CDR3 sequences, which suggests a possible signature at the repertoire level.

This clonotype was counted ten times or more. It lacks a known antigen. Per-nucleotide qualities are absent, and no much larger clonotype sits a single base away. cDNA synthesis used template-switch 5'RACE with a primer carrying a 10-nucleotide random unique molecular identifier tagging each TCR transcript. Over 170 million TCR-beta sequences, covering 15-18 subjects, were produced in each sequencing run. Total RNA was extracted with the RNeasy kit. The KAPA Real-time Library Amplification kit was used to amplify TCR-beta VDJ regions with primers for the TCR constant region and the 5'RACE anchor. Sample indexes and Illumina adaptors were added in a first PCR, and a second PCR then increased library yield. After Ampure bead purification, the TCR product of roughly 650 bp was size-selected on a 2% E-gel SizeSelection system. Library quality was checked on a Bioanalyzer, concentration was measured with Qubit, and libraries were quantified with the Kapa Library Quantification kit before pooling. An Illumina HiSeq 2500 sequenced the libraries paired-end 2 x 150 bp. To increase sequence diversity, roughly 23-30% phiX was spiked into each library pool. The study's processing was this. The UMI-based MiGEC pipeline processed quality-filtered reads and removed over 75% of raw TCR sequences during error correction. VDJ genes were aligned to IMGT germline references, and clonotypes were defined by unique CDR3 amino acid sequence plus V-J genes. Clonal expansion, Shannon diversity and CDR3 relatedness (CalcPairwiseDistances, ClusterSamples) were evaluated with VDJtools, and phylogenetic trees were built with CLCbio workbench. Clones with at least 8 unique UMIs were defined as expanded, with this threshold being based on coefficient-of-variation modelling across technical triplicates. TCRdb reworked the public reads: Q25 trimming with fastp, MiXCR clone assembly, productive beta chains retained. Each CDR3 protein appears once, grouped with its most common genes and DNA. In this record, the V and J calls reflect TCRdb's handling and not the investigators' own analysis. The sample table contains under 75,000 distinct CDR3 sequences; only one count was recorded for 3.2% of them. The ten largest clonotypes hold around 5.5% of the sample.

Libraries from unsorted PBMCs were made from 2 million PBMCs kept in RNAlater at -80 degrees C until RNA extraction. Multiple sclerosis patients were enrolled in a US clinical protocol evaluating disease progression by magnetic resonance imaging. PBMCs were separated from peripheral blood using Ficoll-Hypaque density gradient centrifugation and then cryopreserved in liquid nitrogen. The germline V gene encodes CDR1 DFQATT and CDR2 SNEGSKA (reference sequence). The V and J ends are trimmed by 8 bases and 5 bases, leaving 14 bases between them. Inclusive of the bounding cysteine and phenylalanine, the CDR3 is 12 residues long. Only CDR3 DNA is held: 36 bases, read in frame from base 1.

Sequencing was performed on PBMCs. The chain was built from TRBV20-1 and TRBJ2-3, with no reliable assignment of the D segment. This clonotype was sampled from a woman between 45 and 65 years old with multiple sclerosis. The nucleotide sequence reads as follows: TGCAGTTGCCAAGCCCCGGGAGATACGCAGTATTTT. This gives the protein CSCQAPGDTQYF.